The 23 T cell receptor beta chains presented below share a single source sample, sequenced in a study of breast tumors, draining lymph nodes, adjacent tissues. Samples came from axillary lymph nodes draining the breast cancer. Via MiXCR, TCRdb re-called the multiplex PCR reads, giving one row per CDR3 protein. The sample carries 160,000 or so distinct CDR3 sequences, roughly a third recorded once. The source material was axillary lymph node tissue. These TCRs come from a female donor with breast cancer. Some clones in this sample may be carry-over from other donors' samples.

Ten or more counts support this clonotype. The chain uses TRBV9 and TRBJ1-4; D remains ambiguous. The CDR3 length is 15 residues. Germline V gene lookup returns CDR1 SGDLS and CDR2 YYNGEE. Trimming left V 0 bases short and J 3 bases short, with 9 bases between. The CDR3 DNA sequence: TGTGCCAGCAGCGTAGCCGTAGAGCCTAATGAAAAACTGTTTTTT. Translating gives CASSVAVEPNEKLFF.

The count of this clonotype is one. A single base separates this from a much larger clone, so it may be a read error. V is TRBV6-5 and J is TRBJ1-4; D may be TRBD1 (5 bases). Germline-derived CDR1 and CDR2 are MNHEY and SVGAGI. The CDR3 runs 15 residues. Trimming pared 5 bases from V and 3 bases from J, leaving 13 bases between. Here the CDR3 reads CASSGKPGPNEKLFF. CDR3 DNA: TGTGCCAGCAGTGGGAAGCCGGGGCCTAATGAAAAACTGTTTTTT.

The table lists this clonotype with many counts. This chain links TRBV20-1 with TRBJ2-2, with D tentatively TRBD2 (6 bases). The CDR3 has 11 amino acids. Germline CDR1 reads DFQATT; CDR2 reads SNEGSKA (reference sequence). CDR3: CSPRRGGELFF. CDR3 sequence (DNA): TGCAGCCCCCGGCGGGGCGGGGAGCTGTTTTTT.

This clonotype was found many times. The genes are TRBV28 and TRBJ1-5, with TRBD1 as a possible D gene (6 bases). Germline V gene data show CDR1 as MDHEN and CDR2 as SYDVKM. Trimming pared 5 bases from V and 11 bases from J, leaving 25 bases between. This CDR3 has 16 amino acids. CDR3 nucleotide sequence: TGTGCCAGCAGTGCCCGAGGGGGTCAGGCGGTTAAGACCCAGCATTTT. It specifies CASSARGGQAVKTQHF.

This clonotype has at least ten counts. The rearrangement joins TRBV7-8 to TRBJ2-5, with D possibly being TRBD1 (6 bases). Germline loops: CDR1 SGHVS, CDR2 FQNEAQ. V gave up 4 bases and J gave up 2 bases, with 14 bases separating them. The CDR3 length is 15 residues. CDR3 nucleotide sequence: TGTGCCAGCAGCTCCCTGGACAGACGGCAAGAGACCCAGTACTTC. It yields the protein CASSSLDRRQETQYF.

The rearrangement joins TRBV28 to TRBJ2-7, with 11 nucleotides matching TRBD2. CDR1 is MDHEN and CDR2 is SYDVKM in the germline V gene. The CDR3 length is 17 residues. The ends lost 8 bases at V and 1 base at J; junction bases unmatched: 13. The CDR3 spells CASGSTGTSGRSYEQYF. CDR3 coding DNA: TGTGCCAGCGGGTCAACAGGGACTAGCGGACGTTCCTACGAGCAGTACTTC.

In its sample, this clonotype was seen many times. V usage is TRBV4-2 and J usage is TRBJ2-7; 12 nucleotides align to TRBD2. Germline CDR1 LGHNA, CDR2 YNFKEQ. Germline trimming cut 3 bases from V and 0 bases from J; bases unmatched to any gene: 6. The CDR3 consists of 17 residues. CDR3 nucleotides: TGTGCCAGCAGCCAGTTGGGACTAGCGGGCCTCTCCTACGAGCAGTACTTC. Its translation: CASSQLGLAGLSYEQYF.

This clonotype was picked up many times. In DNA, the CDR3 is TGCAGTGCTCGAAACATGCCAACTAATGAAAAACTGTTTTTT. Its protein product is CSARNMPTNEKLFF. The chain is built from TRBV20-1 and TRBJ1-4; D gene ambiguous. The V gene lost 5 bases and the J gene lost 0 bases, with 10 bases spanning the gap. The CDR3 is made up of 14 amino acids. CDR1 is DFQATT, CDR2 SNEGSKA, per germline (reference sequence).

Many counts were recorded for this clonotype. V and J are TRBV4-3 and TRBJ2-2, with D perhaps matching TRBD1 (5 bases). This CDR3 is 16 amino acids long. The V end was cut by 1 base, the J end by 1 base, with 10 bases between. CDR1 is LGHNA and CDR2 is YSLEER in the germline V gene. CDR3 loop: CASSQVQGRNTGELFF. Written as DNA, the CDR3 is TGCGCCAGCAGCCAAGTTCAGGGTAGGAACACCGGGGAGCTGTTTTTT.

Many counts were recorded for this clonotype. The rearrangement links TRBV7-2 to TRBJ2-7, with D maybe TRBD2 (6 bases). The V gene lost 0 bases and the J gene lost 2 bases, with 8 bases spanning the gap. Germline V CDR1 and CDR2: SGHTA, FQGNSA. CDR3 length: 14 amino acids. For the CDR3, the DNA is TGTGCCAGCAGCTTAGCGTTAGCGGCCTACGAGCAGTACTTC. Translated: CASSLALAAYEQYF.

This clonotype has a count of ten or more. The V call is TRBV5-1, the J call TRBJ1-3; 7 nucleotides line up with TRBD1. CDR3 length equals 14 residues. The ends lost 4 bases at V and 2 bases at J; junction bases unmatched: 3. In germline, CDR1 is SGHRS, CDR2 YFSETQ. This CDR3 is CASSQGTAGNTIYF. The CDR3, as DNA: TGCGCCAGCAGCCAGGGGACAGCTGGAAACACCATATATTTT. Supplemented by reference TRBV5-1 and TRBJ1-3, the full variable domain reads KAGVTQTPRYLIKTRGQQVTLSCSPISGHRSVSWYQQTPGQGLQFLFEYFSETQRNKGNFPGRFSGRQFSNSRSEMNVSTLELGDSALYLCASSQGTAGNTIYFGEGSWLTVV.

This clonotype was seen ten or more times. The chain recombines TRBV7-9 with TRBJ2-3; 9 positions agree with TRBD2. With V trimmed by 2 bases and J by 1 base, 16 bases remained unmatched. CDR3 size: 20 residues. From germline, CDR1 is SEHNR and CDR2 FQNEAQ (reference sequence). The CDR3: CASSLFGEVVAGEGTDTQYF. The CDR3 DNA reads TGTGCCAGCAGCTTATTTGGCGAGGTGGTAGCGGGGGAGGGCACAGATACGCAGTATTTT.

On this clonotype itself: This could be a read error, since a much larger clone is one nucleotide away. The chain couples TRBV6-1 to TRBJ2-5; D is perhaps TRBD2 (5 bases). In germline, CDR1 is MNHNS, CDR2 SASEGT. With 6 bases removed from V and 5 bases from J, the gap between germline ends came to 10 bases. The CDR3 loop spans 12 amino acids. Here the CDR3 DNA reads TGTGCCAGCAGCCAACGGAGGGAGACCCAGTACTTC. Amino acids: CASSQRRETQYF.

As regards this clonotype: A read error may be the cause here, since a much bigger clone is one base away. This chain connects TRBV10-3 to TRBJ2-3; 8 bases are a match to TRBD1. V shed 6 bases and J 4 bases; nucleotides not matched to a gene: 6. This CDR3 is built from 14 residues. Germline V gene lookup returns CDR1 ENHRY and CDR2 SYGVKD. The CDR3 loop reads CAIRDRERSDTQYF. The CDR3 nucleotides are TGTGCCATCAGGGACAGGGAACGTTCAGATACGCAGTATTTT.

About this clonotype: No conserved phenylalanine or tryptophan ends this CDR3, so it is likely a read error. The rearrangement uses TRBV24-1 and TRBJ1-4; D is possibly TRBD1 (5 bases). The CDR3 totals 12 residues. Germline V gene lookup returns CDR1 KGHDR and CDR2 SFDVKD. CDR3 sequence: CATSAQGEKLFC. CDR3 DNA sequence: TGTGCTACCAGTGCCCAGGGCGAAAAACTGTTTTGT.

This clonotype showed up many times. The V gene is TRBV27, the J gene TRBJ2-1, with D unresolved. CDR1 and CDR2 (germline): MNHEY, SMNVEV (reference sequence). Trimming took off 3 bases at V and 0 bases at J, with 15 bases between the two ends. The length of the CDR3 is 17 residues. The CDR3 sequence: CASSFTKVLSSYNEQFF. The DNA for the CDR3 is TGTGCCAGCAGTTTTACTAAGGTCCTCAGCTCCTACAATGAGCAGTTCTTC.

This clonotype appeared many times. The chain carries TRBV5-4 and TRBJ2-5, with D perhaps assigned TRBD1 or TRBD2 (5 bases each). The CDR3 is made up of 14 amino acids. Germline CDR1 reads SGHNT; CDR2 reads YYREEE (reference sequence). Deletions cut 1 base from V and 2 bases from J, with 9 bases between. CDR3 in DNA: TGTGCCAGCAGCTTGTGGGGGAGACAAGAGACCCAGTACTTC. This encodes CASSLWGRQETQYF.

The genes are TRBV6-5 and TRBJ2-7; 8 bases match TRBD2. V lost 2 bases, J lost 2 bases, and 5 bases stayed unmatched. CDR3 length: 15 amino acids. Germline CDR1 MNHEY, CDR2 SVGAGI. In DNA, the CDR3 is TGTGCCAGCAGTTACGGTAGCGGGACACCCTACGAGCAGTACTTC. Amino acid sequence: CASSYGSGTPYEQYF.

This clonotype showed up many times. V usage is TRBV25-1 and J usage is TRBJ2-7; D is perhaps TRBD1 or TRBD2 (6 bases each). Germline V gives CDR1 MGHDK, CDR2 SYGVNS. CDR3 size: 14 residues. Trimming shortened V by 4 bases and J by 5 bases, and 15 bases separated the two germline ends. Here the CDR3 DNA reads TGTGCCAGCAGTGGTTGGGGGGCGATCGACGAGCAGTACTTC. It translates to CASSGWGAIDEQYF.

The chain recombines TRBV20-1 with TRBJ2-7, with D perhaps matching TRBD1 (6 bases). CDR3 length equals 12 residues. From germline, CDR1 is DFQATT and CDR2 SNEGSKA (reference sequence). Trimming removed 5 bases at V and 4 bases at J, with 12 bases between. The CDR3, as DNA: TGCAGTGCTGTCAGGGGATTTTACGAGCAGTACTTC. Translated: CSAVRGFYEQYF.

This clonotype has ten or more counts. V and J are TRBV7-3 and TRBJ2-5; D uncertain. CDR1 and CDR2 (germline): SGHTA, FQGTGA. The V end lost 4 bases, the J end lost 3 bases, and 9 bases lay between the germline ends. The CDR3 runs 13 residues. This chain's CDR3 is CASSSSPEETQYF. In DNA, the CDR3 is TGTGCCAGCAGCTCATCACCGGAAGAGACCCAGTACTTC.

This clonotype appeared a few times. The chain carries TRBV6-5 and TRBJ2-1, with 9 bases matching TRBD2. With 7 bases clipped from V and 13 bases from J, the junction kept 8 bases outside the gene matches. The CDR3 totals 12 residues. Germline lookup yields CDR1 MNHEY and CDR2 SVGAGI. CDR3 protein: CASNRGGGRQFF. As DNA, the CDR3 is TGTGCCAGCAATCGCGGGGGGGGCCGCCAGTTCTTC.

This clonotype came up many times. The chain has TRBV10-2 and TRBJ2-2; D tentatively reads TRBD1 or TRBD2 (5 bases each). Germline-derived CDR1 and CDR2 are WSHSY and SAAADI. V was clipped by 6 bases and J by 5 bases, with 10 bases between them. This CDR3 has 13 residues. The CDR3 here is CASRGTSTGELFF. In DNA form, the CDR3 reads TGCGCCAGCAGGGGGACGTCGACCGGGGAGCTGTTTTTT.